A selection of T cell receptor beta chains follows, all from one sample in a study of PD-L1 blockade in urothelial cancer. Generated by immunoSEQ multiplex PCR, the TCRdb table keeps only in-frame clones and is missing some. The sample contains 48,000 or so clones, 70% to 90% of which appear only once. Material: PBMCs, obtained around atezolizumab (anti-PD-L1) treatment. All receptors derive from a man between 65 and 80 years old with urothelial cancer. Each CDR3 is given with its conserved first and last residue. D genes are given only for firm matches. Expanded clones get a size class; other rows say once, few or many, or leave the size out.

j_call v_call d_call clone_size cdr3_nt cdr3_aa
TRBJ1-4 TRBV28 NA NA TGTGCCAGCAGCCGGGCCGGACTTCCAACTAATGAAAAACTGTTTTTT CASSRAGLPTNEKLFF
TRBJ2-7 TRBV19 TRBD2 NA TGTGCCAGTAGTCCTAGCGGGAGCGGTCGCGAGCAGTACTTC CASSPSGSGREQYF
TRBJ2-7 TRBV10-3 TRBD2 few TGTGCCATCAGTCCCTCTAGCGGGAGCAACGAGCAGTACTTC CAISPSSGSNEQYF
TRBJ2-1 TRBV4-1 TRBD2 NA TGCGCCAGCAGCCACGGACTAGCCGGGTACAATGAGCAGTTCTTC CASSHGLAGYNEQFF
TRBJ2-5 TRBV30 TRBD1 few TGTGCCTGGAGTGAACCGGGACAGAGACAAGAGACCCAGTACTTC CAWSEPGQRQETQYF
TRBJ1-4 TRBV6-6 NA NA TGTGCCAGCAGGCAGGTCTGGCATGAAAAACTGTTTTTT CASRQVWHEKLFF
TRBJ2-5 TRBV4-2 TRBD2 NA TGTGCCAGCAGCCAGTACTGGACTAGCCCCCAAGAGACCCAGTACTTC CASSQYWTSPQETQYF
TRBJ1-5 TRBV5-6 TRBD1 NA TGTGCCAGCAGCTTGTACAGGGGGCCGGGCAATCAGCCCCAGCATTTT CASSLYRGPGNQPQHF
TRBJ1-2 TRBV5-4 TRBD1 few TGTGCCAGCAGCTGGGGGACAGGATATGAGGGCTACACCTTC CASSWGTGYEGYTF
TRBJ2-3 TRBV28 TRBD2 NA TGTGCCAGCAGTTTCTTGAAGCGGGAAGGGACAGATACGCAGTATTTT CASSFLKREGTDTQYF
TRBJ1-2 TRBV5-4 TRBD1 NA TGTGCCAGCAGCTGGGCGGACAGGCCCCTCGCGGGCTACACCTTC CASSWADRPLAGYTF
TRBJ1-1 TRBV11-2 NA NA TGTGCCAGCAGCAAGGGAGCAGGTGAAGCTTTCTTT CASSKGAGEAFF
TRBJ1-4 TRBV6-5 NA NA TGTGCCAGCAAGGAGGCAGGCGGCGAAAAACTGTTTTTT CASKEAGGEKLFF
TRBJ2-7 TRBV5-4 TRBD1 once TGTGCCAGCAGAACCGGGACAGGGGGCTTCTACGAGCAGTACTTC CASRTGTGGFYEQYF
TRBJ1-5 TRBV27 TRBD1 NA TGTGCCAGCAGTTTAAGACAGGGGCCTCAGCCCCAGCATTTT CASSLRQGPQPQHF
TRBJ2-3 TRBV30 TRBD2 NA TGTGCCTGGAGTCGGGGACTAGCGGGACAAATAGATACGCAGTATTTT CAWSRGLAGQIDTQYF
TRBJ1-2 TRBV6-1 TRBD1 NA TGTGCCAGCAGTGGATCGACAGGGAATTCTTATGGCTACACCTTC CASSGSTGNSYGYTF
TRBJ2-3 TRBV7-2 NA NA TGTGCCAGCAGCACCGGGACTTTACCAGATACGCAGTATTTT CASSTGTLPDTQYF
TRBJ1-3 TRBV5-1 NA NA TGCGCCAGCAGCCCGGGACCGGAGGGAGGAAACACCATATATTTT CASSPGPEGGNTIYF
TRBJ2-5 TRBV7-8 TRBD2 NA TGTGCCAGCCGTATGAGTAGCGGGAGGGCCGCGGAGACCCAGTACTTC CASRMSSGRAAETQYF
TRBJ2-7 TRBV2 TRBD2 NA TGTGCCAGCACCGGGGGGGACAACTACGAGCAGTACTTC CASTGGDNYEQYF
TRBJ1-5 TRBV6-1 NA NA TGTGCCAGCATCCTGGACAGCCCATATCAGCCCCAGCATTTT CASILDSPYQPQHF
TRBJ1-3 TRBV7-2 NA NA TGTGCCAGCACCCGGGGGGGCACTGGAAACACCATATATTTT CASTRGGTGNTIYF
TRBJ2-3 TRBV2 NA NA TGTGCCAGCAGTCTCGTAGATACGCAGTATTTT CASSLVDTQYF
TRBJ2-3 TRBV5-6 TRBD2 NA TGTGCCAGCAGCCCCATCCCTAGCGGGAGGTCAGATACGCAGTATTTT CASSPIPSGRSDTQYF
TRBJ1-4 TRBV27 TRBD1 NA TGTGCCAGCAGTTTAACGGGACAGGGGGGGGAAAAACTGTTTTTT CASSLTGQGGEKLFF
TRBJ2-7 TRBV2 TRBD1 NA TGTGCCAGCGGCGGACAGGGGGCCTACGAGCAGTACTTC CASGGQGAYEQYF
TRBJ2-1 TRBV2 TRBD2 NA TGTGCCAGCAGAATACAGCCGACTAGCGGGAGTCCTGAGCAGTTCTTC CASRIQPTSGSPEQFF
TRBJ2-2 TRBV9 TRBD2 NA TGTGCCAGCAGCCTTCTAGCGGGAGGCACCGGGGAGCTGTTTTTT CASSLLAGGTGELFF
TRBJ2-5 TRBV6-4 TRBD1 few TGTGCCAGCAGTGAAGACAGGGGGCGTAAAGAGACCCAGTACTTC CASSEDRGRKETQYF
TRBJ2-7 TRBV9 TRBD1 NA TGTGCCAGCAGCTTGGGGACAGGGGGCGGTGAGCAGTACTTC CASSLGTGGGEQYF
TRBJ2-6 TRBV9 NA NA TGTGCCAGCAGCCCTCAGAGGAGGGCCAACGTCCTGACTTTC CASSPQRRANVLTF
TRBJ1-2 TRBV7-3 NA few TGTGCCAGCAGCACAGTAAACGGGAATGGCTACACCTTC CASSTVNGNGYTF
TRBJ2-6 TRBV4-2 NA NA TGTGCCAGCAGCCAAGAACAAACTGGGGCCAACGTCCTGACTTTC CASSQEQTGANVLTF
TRBJ2-6 TRBV28 NA NA TGTGCCAGCACCAGCGCCAGTACTGGGGCCAACGTCCTGACTTTC CASTSASTGANVLTF
TRBJ2-3 TRBV30 TRBD1 NA TGTGCCTGGAGAGAGACAGGGGGCCCAGATACGCAGTATTTT CAWRETGGPDTQYF
TRBJ2-1 TRBV19 TRBD2 NA TGTGCCAGTAGGGGACTAGCGGGAGCAAATGAGCAGTTCTTC CASRGLAGANEQFF
TRBJ1-2 TRBV2 NA NA TGTGCCAGCAGTGAAGCGCAGGGCGCTGGCTATGGCTACACCTTC CASSEAQGAGYGYTF
TRBJ2-7 TRBV9 TRBD1 NA TGTGCCAGCAGCGCTGCCGGGACAGGGTCTAACGAGCAGTACTTC CASSAAGTGSNEQYF
TRBJ2-1 TRBV2 TRBD2 NA TGTGCCAGCAGTGTCCCTACGGGACTAGCGGGAGGTATCTCCTACAATGAGCAGTTCTTC CASSVPTGLAGGISYNEQFF
TRBJ2-2 TRBV9 TRBD2 NA TGTGCCAGCAGCGTAGGGATCTACGGGAGGAGGGACGGGGAGCTGTTTTTT CASSVGIYGRRDGELFF
TRBJ1-4 TRBV7-2 NA NA TGTGCCAGCAGCTTGCCCTCAAGGGGACTTAAAAAACTGTTTTTT CASSLPSRGLKKLFF
TRBJ1-4 TRBV4-2 NA NA TGTGCCAGCAGCCAAGAGTCGACAGCCTATAATGAAAAACTGTTTTTT CASSQESTAYNEKLFF
TRBJ1-5 TRBV6-1 NA NA TGTGCCAGCAACCCGGTGGGGGGAAGGAATCAGCCCCAGCATTTT CASNPVGGRNQPQHF
TRBJ1-4 TRBV18 NA NA TGTGCCACATCTCGGGGAGAAAAACTGTTTTTT CATSRGEKLFF
TRBJ1-3 TRBV30 NA few TGTGCCTGGACCTTCTCTGGAAACACCATATATTTT CAWTFSGNTIYF
TRBJ2-1 TRBV30 TRBD2 NA TGTGCCTGGAGTGTAGGCGGGAGCCGAGAGCAGTTCTTC CAWSVGGSREQFF
TRBJ2-7 TRBV5-1 TRBD1 few TGCGCCAGCAGCTTGCCCGGGACAGGGGAAATCGAGCAGTACTTC CASSLPGTGEIEQYF
TRBJ2-3 TRBV28 TRBD1 once TGTGCCAGCAGTTATGGGGCGACAGGGATCGGAGATACGCAGTATTTT CASSYGATGIGDTQYF
TRBJ2-6 TRBV5-1 NA NA TGCGCCAGCAGCTTGGCAGGGACTGGGGCCAACGTCCTGACTTTC CASSLAGTGANVLTF
TRBJ2-4 TRBV10-3 TRBD2 NA TGTGCCATCAGTGAGGGGACTAGCGGGAATGGGCGTTGGGTCTTC CAISEGTSGNGRWVF
TRBJ2-3 TRBV18 TRBD2 once TGTGCCAGCTCACCATCAGCTAGCGGGAGGACCACAGATACGCAGTATTTT CASSPSASGRTTDTQYF
TRBJ2-5 TRBV6-1 NA NA TGTGCCAGCAACGGACAGCAGTACCAAGAGACCCAGTACTTC CASNGQQYQETQYF
TRBJ1-3 TRBV7-6 NA NA TGTGCCAGCAGCCGTTTAGCTGGAAACACCATATATTTT CASSRLAGNTIYF